What follows are 17 T cell receptor beta chains derived from one specimen sequenced in a study of human T cells and chemical hapten exposure (dated by TCRdb to about 2021). In light of the paper, this sample's time point label describes: patch test 3, about 24 weeks after DPC sensitization. The intended sense of this specimen's treatment or condition label: therapeutic diphenylcyclopropenone sensitization with weekly scalp DPC. Libraries came from RACE. TCRdb shows the sequencer as NextSeq 500. Through fastp at Q25 and MiXCR, TCRdb rebuilt clones from the public reads, retaining in-frame beta chains. All rows with the same CDR3 protein become a single entry with the most common DNA and genes. This sample gives around 85,000 distinct CDR3 sequences in total; 10% to 15% of them show up just once. The top ten clonotypes cover approximately 5.2% of the sample. The sequencing here drew on whole blood, taken in connection with sensitization to the hapten diphenylcyclopropenone (DPC). These receptors all stem from a woman between 45 and 60 years old with alopecia areata. Some clones in this sample may be carry-over from other donors' samples.

This chain uses TRBV20-1 with TRBJ2-5; perhaps TRBD2 as D (6 bases). Trimming took off 6 bases at V and 1 base at J, with 18 bases between the two ends. CDR3 length equals 15 residues. Germline V lookup: CDR1 DFQATT, CDR2 SNEGSKA (reference sequence). The CDR3, as DNA: TGCAGTGCCCCGCTTCCCCGGGGGAGCCAAGAGACCCAGTACTTC. Translation gives CSAPLPRGSQETQYF.

The chain carries TRBV20-1 and TRBJ2-3; 8 bases map to TRBD1. The V gene end was trimmed by 3 bases and the J gene end by 8 bases; junction bases not matched to a gene: 13. CDR1 is DFQATT and CDR2 is SNEGSKA in the germline V gene (reference sequence). The CDR3 is made up of 15 amino acids. The CDR3 reads CSASPRDRPLGTQYF. The CDR3 coding sequence is TGCAGTGCTAGTCCCCGGGACAGGCCCCTGGGTACGCAGTATTTT.

The rearrangement uses TRBV5-4 and TRBJ1-1; D remains ambiguous. The V end was cut by 0 bases, the J end by 1 base, with 16 bases between. The CDR3 is 17 residues long. Germline-derived CDR1 and CDR2 are SGHNT and YYREEE (reference sequence). CDR3 residues: CASSLEPGFGSNTEAFF. The CDR3 bases are TGTGCCAGCAGCTTGGAACCAGGTTTCGGGTCGAACACTGAAGCTTTCTTT.

The genes are TRBV6-2 or TRBV6-3 and TRBJ2-1; possibly TRBD1 for D (6 bases). Between the trimmed V and J ends, which lost 2 bases and 15 bases, there was a span of 14 bases. Germline lookup yields CDR1 MNHEY and CDR2 SVGEGT. The CDR3 is 12 residues long. CDR3 amino acids: CASSYPDRYGFF. As DNA, the CDR3 is TGTGCCAGCAGTTACCCAGACAGGTACGGGTTCTTC.

There are a few counts of this clonotype. The gene calls are TRBV28 and TRBJ2-7, with 8 positions matching TRBD1. Per the germline V gene, CDR1 is MDHEN and CDR2 is SYDVKM. The trim removed 1 base at V and 2 bases at J, leaving 4 bases unmatched. This CDR3 region has 15 residues. CDR3 sequence reads: CASSLYRTGPYEQYF. CDR3 nucleotide sequence: TGTGCCAGCAGTTTATACCGGACAGGGCCCTACGAGCAGTACTTC.

This clonotype has at least ten counts. The V call is TRBV7-9, the J call TRBJ2-6, with no clear D. This CDR3 has 18 residues. CDR1 and CDR2 (germline): SEHNR, FQNEAQ (reference sequence). V lost 1 base and J 1 base, leaving 14 bases between the germline ends. CDR3 nucleotide sequence: TGTGCCAGCAGCTTAGAAATCTCGCGTGATTCTGGGGCCAACGTCCTGACTTTC. The encoded protein is CASSLEISRDSGANVLTF.

This rearrangement joins TRBV6-6 to TRBJ1-4; weak D call: TRBD1 (5 bases). CDR1 and CDR2 (germline): MNHNY, SVGAGI (reference sequence). The CDR3 loop spans 14 amino acids. The V end was cut by 4 bases, the J end by 7 bases, with 13 bases between. Here the CDR3 reads CASSLGGLSEKLFF. The DNA for the CDR3 is TGTGCCAGCAGTTTGGGGGGACTAAGTGAAAAACTGTTTTTT.

The rearrangement links TRBV7-9 to TRBJ2-2, with TRBD2 matching over 8 bases. Germline-derived CDR1 and CDR2 are SEHNR and FQNEAQ (reference sequence). CDR3 size: 16 residues. V lost 1 base, J lost 5 bases, and 6 bases stayed unmatched. The CDR3 DNA reads TGTGCCAGCAGCTTAGTTTCGGGAGGGCCGACCGGGGAGCTGTTTTTT. This translates into CASSLVSGGPTGELFF.

There are many counts of this clonotype. V is TRBV29-1 and J is TRBJ2-3, with 12 bases aligning to TRBD2. Germline CDR1 is SQVTM and CDR2 is ANQGSEA. The J segment lost 4 bases and the V segment lost 6 bases, leaving 8 bases of the junction unmatched. This CDR3 comprises 15 residues. The CDR3, as DNA: TGCAGCGTCGCTCCCCTAGCGGGAGGGCCAGATACGCAGTATTTT. Translating gives CSVAPLAGGPDTQYF.

This clonotype appeared a few times. V is TRBV29-1 and J is TRBJ2-1; 7 bases line up with TRBD2. The CDR3 is made up of 15 amino acids. Germline V CDR1 and CDR2: SQVTM, ANQGSEA. J was trimmed by 6 bases and V by 0 bases; bases with no gene match: 8. CDR3 loop: CSVEEQWDYVNEQFF. In DNA form, the CDR3 reads TGCAGCGTTGAAGAACAATGGGACTACGTCAATGAGCAGTTCTTC.

This clonotype turned up a few times. The chain links TRBV18 to TRBJ1-1; D gene ambiguous. Trimming cost V 6 bases and J 2 bases, with 10 bases left between them. There are 13 residues in the CDR3. The germline V gene has CDR1 KGHSH and CDR2 LQKENI. Here the CDR3 reads CASSPKGNTEAFF. The DNA of the CDR3 is TGTGCCAGCTCCCCTAAAGGCAACACTGAAGCTTTCTTT.

In its sample, this clonotype was seen many times. The chain uses TRBV12-3 or TRBV12-4 and TRBJ1-2, with D uncertain. The V gene lost 7 bases and the J gene lost 8 bases, with 17 bases spanning the gap. CDR3 length equals 13 residues. The CDR3 reads CASTARRILGYTF. The CDR3 DNA is TGTGCCAGCACCGCGCGCCGAATTTTGGGCTACACCTTC.

This clonotype was picked up a small number of times. The chain carries TRBV5-4 and TRBJ1-1, with D maybe TRBD1 (6 bases). CDR3 length: 12 amino acids. In germline, CDR1 is SGHNT, CDR2 YYREEE (reference sequence). The V and J ends lost 4 bases and 8 bases respectively, with 12 bases between them. CDR3 DNA: TGTGCCAGCAGCGCCAACAGGGCCGAAGCTTTCTTT. This translates into CASSANRAEAFF.

This clonotype was recorded a few times. The rearrangement uses TRBV7-3 and TRBJ2-5, with TRBD2 matching over 12 bases. The CDR3 spans 15 residues. V dropped 5 bases and J dropped 4; count of bases not matched to a gene: 5. CDR1 SGHTA and CDR2 FQGTGA come from the germline V gene. The CDR3 here is CASSPRLAGAETQYF. The DNA for the CDR3 is TGTGCCAGCAGCCCCCGACTAGCGGGAGCAGAGACCCAGTACTTC. Full variable domain (rest looked up from reference TRBV7-3 and TRBJ2-5): GAGVSQTPSNKVTEKGKYVELRCDPISGHTALYWYRQSLGQGPEFLIYFQGTGAADDSGLPNDRFFAVRPEGSVSTLKIQRTERGDSAVYLCASSPRLAGAETQYFGPGTRLLVL.

Only a few counts were recorded for this clonotype. This chain joins TRBV12-3 or TRBV12-4 and TRBJ1-4; unclear D gene. Deletions cut 4 bases from V and 8 bases from J, with 8 bases between. The CDR3 loop spans 12 amino acids. The CDR3: CASSSVGEKLFF. The CDR3, as DNA: TGTGCCAGCAGTTCAGTGGGCGAAAAACTGTTTTTT.

The rearrangement uses TRBV29-1 and TRBJ2-3; perhaps TRBD1 as D (6 bases). Germline lookup yields CDR1 SQVTM and CDR2 ANQGSEA. The CDR3 has 13 residues. The V gene lost 6 bases and the J gene lost 2 bases, with 12 bases spanning the gap. The CDR3 is CSVAQGITDTQYF. Written as DNA, the CDR3 is TGCAGCGTAGCCCAGGGGATCACAGATACGCAGTATTTT.

The V call is TRBV2, the J call TRBJ1-2; D remains unclear. CDR3 size: 13 residues. The V end was cut by 2 bases, the J end by 5 bases, with 9 bases between. Germline V lookup: CDR1 SNHLY, CDR2 FYNNEI. This CDR3 is CASSETIQYGYTF. The CDR3 DNA is TGTGCCAGCAGTGAAACCATACAGTATGGCTACACCTTC.